One sample yielded the 19 T cell receptor beta chains listed below, sequenced in a study of shared clonotypes between healthy human individuals. Naive CD8 cells were CD45RO-negative, positively selected for CCR7, excluding terminally differentiated effector memory CD45RA+ cells. Libraries were prepared by immunoSEQ multiplex PCR; TCRdb keeps only in-frame clonotypes and omits some of them. This table holds around 2,000,000 clones, about 93% found once. Sequencing was carried out using naive CD8+ T cells from PBMCs. The receptors shown here come from a man younger than 35 in good health. Some clones in this sample may be carry-over from other donors' samples.

The chain is built from TRBV9 and TRBJ2-1; the match to TRBD2 covers 11 bases. Germline trimming cut 3 bases from V and 5 bases from J; bases unmatched to any gene: 10. CDR1 is SGDLS, CDR2 YYNGEE, per germline. The CDR3 loop spans 17 amino acids. CDR3 amino acids: CASSARTTSGANNEQFF. The CDR3 nucleotides are TGTGCCAGCAGCGCTCGAACGACTAGCGGGGCTAACAATGAGCAGTTCTTC.

This clone was seen a single time. This sample also contains other DNA sequences that code for the same CDR3. DNA of the CDR3: TGTGCCAGCAGCGTAGGACGGTACAATGAGCAGTTCTTC. Amino acid sequence: CASSVGRYNEQFF. The chain has TRBV9 and TRBJ2-1; D gene ambiguous. V lost 0 bases and J lost 4, with 5 bases in between. CDR1 is SGDLS and CDR2 is YYNGEE in the germline V gene. This CDR3 comprises 13 residues.

The chain employs TRBV5-6 and TRBJ2-5; possibly TRBD2 for D (5 bases). Near its end, the DNA agrees better with TRBJ2-7, so the J call may be wrong. The CDR3 runs 14 residues. Germline CDR1 and CDR2: SGHDT and YYEEEE. Here the CDR3 reads CASSLRGNDYEQYF. CDR3 nucleotides: TGTGCCAGCAGCTTGAGAGGGAATGACTACGAGCAGTACTTC.

The chain combines TRBV29-1 with TRBJ2-7; 7 nucleotides match TRBD2. Trimming cost V 3 bases and J 6 bases; bases outside gene matches: 8. CDR1 is SQVTM, CDR2 ANQGSEA, per germline. The CDR3 consists of 13 residues. DNA of the CDR3: TGCAGCGTTGAGGGCGGGAGTGGATCCGAGCAGTACTTC. It yields the protein CSVEGGSGSEQYF.

The chain carries TRBV13 and TRBJ1-1; a possible D gene is TRBD1 (6 bases). The CDR3 length is 16 residues. From germline, CDR1 is PRHDT and CDR2 FYEKMQ (reference sequence). V was cut by 5 bases and J by 1 base, with 17 bases left in between. CDR3: CASSPIPGGANTEAFF. The CDR3 DNA sequence: TGTGCCAGCAGCCCAATCCCCGGGGGCGCGAACACTGAAGCTTTCTTT. Filled out from reference TRBV13 and TRBJ1-1, the complete variable domain reads AAGVIQSPRHLIKEKRETATLKCYPIPRHDTVYWYQQGPGQDPQFLISFYEKMQSDKGSIPDRFSAQQFSDYHSELNMSSLELGDSALYFCASSPIPGGANTEAFFGQGTRLTVV.

The chain uses TRBV5-6 and TRBJ2-1; a weak D match, TRBD1 (5 bases). Germline CDR1 reads SGHDT; CDR2 reads YYEEEE. Trimming removed 0 bases at V and 5 bases at J, with 12 bases between. The CDR3 sequence is 15 residues long. The CDR3 DNA reads as TGTGCCAGCAGCTTGGTCCCAAGGGGTAACAATGAGCAGTTCTTC. This sequence encodes CASSLVPRGNNEQFF.

The chain uses TRBV29-1 and TRBJ1-3; D remains ambiguous. Per germline, CDR1 SQVTM and CDR2 ANQGSEA. The CDR3 is 16 amino acids. V gave up 8 bases and J gave up 0 bases, with 20 bases separating them. This chain's CDR3 is CSLDQDIIVSGNTIYF. The CDR3 nucleotides are TGCAGCCTCGACCAAGACATCATCGTCTCTGGAAACACCATATATTTT.

This clone was detected once. The chain joins TRBV11-2 to TRBJ2-7; the D is unclear. The CDR3 totals 12 residues. The V gene's germline CDR1 is SGHAT and CDR2 FQNNGV. V gave up 5 bases and J gave up 3 bases, with 8 bases separating them. CDR3 in amino acids: CASSPLGYEQYF. The DNA of the CDR3 is TGTGCCAGCAGCCCACTTGGCTACGAGCAGTACTTC.

This chain links TRBV30 with TRBJ1-2; D gene uncertain. Trimming pared 4 bases from V and 4 bases from J, leaving 10 bases between. The CDR3 sequence is 12 residues long. Germline V gene data show CDR1 as GTSNPN and CDR2 as SVGIG (reference sequence). The CDR3 nucleotides read TGTGCCTGGACAGGCTTCGCCTATGGCTACACCTTC. This sequence encodes CAWTGFAYGYTF.

The chain uses TRBV27 and TRBJ2-6; D is unresolved. The CDR3 runs 15 residues. Germline CDR1 and CDR2: MNHEY and SMNVEV (reference sequence). Trimming left V 6 bases short and J 0 bases short, with 9 bases between. The CDR3 region has the DNA TGTGCCAGCAGGGTGAGAGGCTCTGGGGCCAACGTCCTGACTTTC. This sequence encodes CASRVRGSGANVLTF. Full variable domain (missing parts from reference TRBV27 and TRBJ2-6): EAQVTQNPRYLITVTGKKLTVTCSQNMNHEYMSWYRQDPGLGLRQIYYSMNVEVTDKGDVPEGYKVSRKEKRNFPLILESPSPNQTSLYFCASRVRGSGANVLTFGAGSRLTVL.

The rearrangement joins TRBV5-6 to TRBJ2-7, with D possibly being TRBD1 (5 bases). Trimming pared 5 bases from V and 7 bases from J, leaving 10 bases between. From germline, CDR1 is SGHDT and CDR2 YYEEEE. The CDR3 length is 11 residues. The CDR3 sequence: CASRGLGEQYF. CDR3 DNA: TGTGCCAGCAGGGGGCTTGGGGAGCAGTACTTC.

The genes are TRBV5-1 and TRBJ2-7, with 7 bases that match TRBD1. Germline lookup yields CDR1 SGHRS and CDR2 YFSETQ. CDR3 size: 13 residues. Trimming at V came to 3 bases and at J to 4 bases, leaving 4 bases not matched to a gene. CDR3 nucleotide sequence: TGCGCCAGCAGCTATTCACAGGGGTACGAGCAGTACTTC. Translation gives CASSYSQGYEQYF.

CDR3 nucleotide sequence: TGTGCCAGTAGAGAAGGGACGGCTGCTGTCTATGGCTACACCTTC. Translating it yields CASREGTAAVYGYTF. V is TRBV19 and J is TRBJ1-2, with D perhaps TRBD1 (5 bases). This CDR3 has 15 amino acids. The germline V gene encodes CDR1 LNHDA and CDR2 SQIVND (reference sequence). Trimming stripped 6 bases from V and 4 bases from J, with 18 bases between.

As regards this clone: Other DNA sequences in the sample encode the same CDR3. CDR3: CSVDFSGEQYF. In DNA, the CDR3 is TGCAGCGTTGACTTTAGCGGGGAGCAGTACTTC. The V and J genes are TRBV29-1 and TRBJ2-7; 7 bases align to TRBD2. With 3 bases clipped from V and 7 bases from J, the junction kept 3 bases outside the gene matches. This CDR3 spans 11 amino acids. Germline V gene lookup returns CDR1 SQVTM and CDR2 ANQGSEA.

The chain joins TRBV14 to TRBJ2-1, with 7 bases fitting TRBD2. Germline V CDR1 and CDR2: SGHDN, FVKESK. This CDR3 comprises 17 residues. Trimming cost V 2 bases and J 10 bases; bases outside gene matches: 17. The chain's CDR3 is CASSQWLGGPLPGEQFF. The CDR3 DNA is TGTGCCAGCAGCCAATGGCTGGGAGGGCCCCTCCCCGGGGAGCAGTTCTTC.

The rearrangement uses TRBV4-3 and TRBJ2-2; TRBD1 matches 7 bases. Per germline, CDR1 LGHNA and CDR2 YSLEER. V shed 1 base and J 4 bases; nucleotides not matched to a gene: 3. This CDR3 is 15 amino acids long. CDR3 loop: CASSQGDRLTGELFF. The CDR3 nucleotides read TGCGCCAGCAGCCAAGGGGACAGACTCACCGGGGAGCTGTTTTTT.

This clone was counted once. This chain uses TRBV14 with TRBJ2-7; a possible D gene is TRBD2 (5 bases). V lost 4 bases, J lost 3 bases, and 7 bases lay in between. The germline CDR1 and CDR2 sequences are SGHDN and FVKESK. The CDR3 spans 12 residues. DNA for the CDR3: TGTGCCAGCAGCCTCGGGGTCTACGAGCAGTACTTC. Translation gives CASSLGVYEQYF.

This clone is a singleton in its sample. The sample has other DNA sequences that encode this CDR3 too. The rearrangement joins TRBV9 to TRBJ2-1, with 9 bases fitting TRBD2. The germline gives CDR1 SGDLS, CDR2 YYNGEE. The CDR3 totals 15 residues. The V gene end was trimmed by 0 bases and the J gene end by 4 bases; junction bases not matched to a gene: 2. CDR3 in amino acids: CASSVVAGGYNEQFF. DNA of the CDR3: TGTGCCAGCAGCGTAGTTGCGGGGGGGTACAATGAGCAGTTCTTC.

This clone occurred many times. Other DNA variants within this sample encode the same CDR3. The V call is TRBV27, the J call TRBJ2-5; no definite D call. Germline V CDR1 and CDR2: MNHEY, SMNVEV (reference sequence). Trimming removed 3 bases at V and 4 bases at J, with 3 bases between. The CDR3 runs 11 residues. The CDR3 reads CASSLGETQYF. The DNA for the CDR3 is TGTGCCAGCAGTTTGGGAGAGACCCAGTACTTC.